What follows are 17 T cell receptor beta chains derived from one specimen sequenced in a study of blood T cells in healthy people across ages. The use of a sample-barcoded 5' primer and a J-beta primer mix characterized a second PCR of roughly 7 to 11 cycles. MiXCR, run by TCRdb on the 5' RACE reads, gives a single entry per CDR3 protein. The table has about 930,000 distinct CDR3 sequences, just under 30% seen once. These data were also filed under a second study, of T cells of mothers and their children.

The sequenced sample was blood. Receptors were obtained from a woman aged 40 to 50 in good health.

This rearrangement joins TRBV3-1 to TRBJ2-5; 10 bases map to TRBD2. This CDR3 contains 18 residues. From germline, CDR1 is LGHDT and CDR2 YNNKEL (reference sequence). J gave up 2 bases and V 1 base, and 10 bases lay outside the gene matches. In DNA, the CDR3 is TGTGCCAGCAGCCAAGGGGCTAGCGGGGGCCCGTTGCAAGAGACCCAGTACTTC. Its translation: CASSQGASGGPLQETQYF.

This clonotype was counted once. This could be a read error, since a much larger clone is one nucleotide away. The CDR3 DNA sequence: TGTGCCAGCAATACCGGACGACGCAATAATTCACCCCTCCACTTT. It translates to CASNTGRRNNSPLHF. This sequence joins TRBV6-5 and TRBJ1-6; the D is unclear. The CDR3 sequence is 15 residues long. The V end lost 7 bases, the J end lost 5 bases, and 15 bases lay between the germline ends. Germline CDR1 is MNHEY and CDR2 is SVGAGI.

This sequence joins TRBV7-9 and TRBJ1-1; D ambiguous. The CDR3 runs to 14 residues. The germline V gene has CDR1 SEHNR and CDR2 FQNEAQ (reference sequence). With 2 bases removed from V and 2 bases from J, the gap between germline ends came to 9 bases. CDR3 coding DNA: TGTGCCAGCAGCTTAAAGGCCCCAAACACTGAAGCTTTCTTT. Its translation is CASSLKAPNTEAFF. The whole variable domain, remainder taken from reference TRBV7-9 and TRBJ1-1, is DTGVSQNPRHKITKRGQNVTFRCDPISEHNRLYWYRQTLGQGPEFLTYFQNEAQLEKSRLLSDRFSAERPKGSFSTLEIQRTEQGDSAMYLCASSLKAPNTEAFFGQGTRLTVV.

This clonotype was recorded many times. V gene TRBV5-1 combines with J gene TRBJ2-5; 7 nucleotides agree with TRBD2. After removal of 4 bases from V and 4 bases from J, the junction contained 7 bases not matched to a gene. This CDR3 is 14 amino acids long. Germline V gene lookup returns CDR1 SGHRS and CDR2 YFSETQ. In DNA, the CDR3 is TGCGCCAGCAGCGTAGAGACTAGCCTAGAGACCCAGTACTTC. Translated, it gives CASSVETSLETQYF. Looking up the rest from reference TRBV5-1 and TRBJ2-5 gives the full variable domain: KAGVTQTPRYLIKTRGQQVTLSCSPISGHRSVSWYQQTPGQGLQFLFEYFSETQRNKGNFPGRFSGRQFSNSRSEMNVSTLELGDSALYLCASSVETSLETQYFGPGTRLLVL.

This clonotype was seen just once. The chain joins TRBV6-6 to TRBJ2-5, with D tentatively TRBD2 (5 bases). Germline lookup yields CDR1 MNHNY and CDR2 SVGAGI (reference sequence). V dropped 6 bases and J dropped 1 base, with 18 bases sitting between them. This CDR3 contains 16 residues. The CDR3 sequence is CASRQPGWRLQETQYF. The CDR3, as DNA: TGTGCCAGCAGACAACCGGGGTGGCGCCTCCAAGAGACCCAGTACTTC.

This clonotype was counted between two and nine times. The genes are TRBV30 and TRBJ2-5; 10 nucleotides agree with TRBD1. Germline CDR1 and CDR2: GTSNPN and SVGIG (reference sequence). The CDR3 has 15 residues. Trimming removed 2 bases from V and 5 bases from J; junction bases left unmatched: 8. The CDR3 sequence: CAWSSGTGVGETQYF. The CDR3 DNA is TGTGCCTGGAGTTCCGGGACAGGGGTTGGGGAGACCCAGTACTTC.

This clonotype was seen many times. V gene TRBV3-1 combines with J gene TRBJ1-2; D is uncertain. The CDR3 extends over 14 amino acids. V was cut by 1 base and J by 4 bases, with 10 bases left in between. CDR1 and CDR2 from the germline V gene are LGHDT and YNNKEL (reference sequence). The CDR3 sequence is CASSQVGIRYGYTF. CDR3 sequence (DNA): TGTGCCAGCAGCCAAGTCGGGATTCGCTATGGCTACACCTTC.

This clonotype was found once. The rearrangement joins TRBV12-3 or TRBV12-4 to TRBJ1-2; D call uncertain. CDR3 length equals 14 residues. Trimming took 5 bases from V and 8 from J, leaving 18 bases between them. The CDR3 DNA sequence: TGTGCCAGCAGTCCCACCGGGCCCCCGAGGGGCTACACCTTC. It translates to CASSPTGPPRGYTF.

The gene calls are TRBV7-8 and TRBJ1-1; D is possibly TRBD1 (5 bases). Germline CDR1 is SGHVS and CDR2 is FQNEAQ. The CDR3 extends over 15 amino acids. With 5 bases removed from V and 0 bases from J, the gap between germline ends came to 13 bases. The CDR3 DNA follows: TGTGCCAGCAGCCCGACAGAGTTCTTGAACACTGAAGCTTTCTTT. Its protein product is CASSPTEFLNTEAFF.

This clonotype showed up many times. The gene calls are TRBV20-1 and TRBJ2-1, with D perhaps being TRBD1 or TRBD2 (5 bases each). V was shortened by 6 bases and J by 9 bases, with 12 bases between the two germline ends. This CDR3 is built from 11 residues. Germline V gives CDR1 DFQATT, CDR2 SNEGSKA (reference sequence). The CDR3 DNA sequence: TGCAGTGCCCGTGGGGCGGGTGAGCAGTTCTTC. Protein: CSARGAGEQFF.

This clonotype was recorded a few times. J is TRBJ1-2 and V is TRBV20-1; no reliable D call. CDR3 length: 15 residues. Trimming removed 1 base at V and 4 bases at J, with 16 bases between. Germline assignment: CDR1 DFQATT and CDR2 SNEGSKA (reference sequence). The CDR3 DNA follows: TGCAGTGCTAGAGTGGGTTTGAGGGAAGCCTATGGCTACACCTTC. It specifies CSARVGLREAYGYTF.

The genes are TRBV28 and TRBJ1-1; D uncertain. The CDR3 consists of 13 residues. The germline V and J ends were trimmed by 9 bases and 4 bases, with 15 bases remaining between them. The V gene's germline CDR1 is MDHEN and CDR2 SYDVKM. In nucleotides, the CDR3 is TGTGCCAGTTCCGGACCGGGGAGCACTGAAGCTTTCTTT. This translates into CASSGPGSTEAFF.

This sequence joins TRBV6-5 and TRBJ2-7; D might be TRBD2 (6 bases). V was trimmed by 2 bases and J by 7 bases, leaving 21 bases between them. Germline values: CDR1 MNHEY, CDR2 SVGAGI. The CDR3 is 16 residues long. The CDR3 coding sequence is TGTGCCAGCAGTTACAACCGGGGGACTTCCTACAATGAGCAGTACTTC. It is translated as CASSYNRGTSYNEQYF.

This clonotype occurred many times. V is TRBV6-1 and J is TRBJ2-6; 8 bases align to TRBD1. The V gene end was trimmed by 4 bases and the J gene end by 0 bases; junction bases not matched to a gene: 8. The CDR3 is made up of 18 amino acids. The germline CDR1 and CDR2 sequences are MNHNS and SASEGT. The chain's CDR3 is CASSGGTGSISGANVLTF. In DNA form, the CDR3 reads TGTGCCAGCAGTGGGGGGACAGGAAGCATCTCTGGGGCCAACGTCCTGACTTTC.

This clonotype was counted a few times. The chain joins TRBV3-1 to TRBJ2-1, with no clear D. The V gene lost 2 bases and the J gene lost 9 bases, with 14 bases spanning the gap. This CDR3 is built from 14 residues. Germline lookup yields CDR1 LGHDT and CDR2 YNNKEL (reference sequence). CDR3 sequence reads: CASSQILSVPEQFF. The CDR3 bases are TGTGCCAGCAGCCAAATTCTCTCTGTCCCTGAGCAGTTCTTC.

The J gene is TRBJ2-1, the V gene TRBV5-6; TRBD2 matches 14 bases. The V gene's germline CDR1 is SGHDT and CDR2 YYEEEE. Trimming took 4 bases from V and 5 from J; bases not matched to a gene: 11. This CDR3 region has 18 residues. CDR3 protein: CASSRRLAGGPLDNEQFF. The CDR3 nucleotides read TGTGCCAGCAGCCGGCGACTAGCGGGGGGGCCTTTGGACAATGAGCAGTTCTTC.

At least ten counts were recorded for this clonotype. This sequence joins TRBV4-3 and TRBJ2-3, with 8 bases aligning to TRBD1. V lost 1 base to trimming and J lost 12 bases; unmatched junction nucleotides: 6. Looked up from germline, CDR1 is LGHNA and CDR2 is YSLEER. This CDR3 comprises 13 residues. CDR3 residues: CASSQAAAGGQYF. The CDR3 nucleotides read TGCGCCAGCAGCCAAGCCGCGGCAGGGGGCCAGTATTTT.